Following are 20 T cell receptor beta chains from one sample sequenced in a study of blood T cells in healthy people across ages. Through a sample-barcoded 5' primer and a J-beta primer mix, a second PCR was run for roughly 6 to 12 cycles. TCRdb recomputed calls from the 5' RACE reads with MiXCR, one row per CDR3 protein. Of about 1.5 million distinct CDR3 sequences in the sample, under 55% are singletons; the top ten hold more than 4%. Sequencing input: blood. All receptors come from a woman in her late teens or twenties in good health.

CDR3 in DNA: TGTGCCAGCAGCCCCCACAGGGGGCAAGGGTTCGAGCAGTACTTC. As protein: CASSPHRGQGFEQYF. The chain joins TRBV7-2 to TRBJ2-5; 9 bases line up with TRBD1. The assigned J gene may be wrong: the sequence end matches TRBJ2-7 better. The CDR3 has 15 residues. Germline V gene data show CDR1 as SGHTA and CDR2 as FQGNSA.

There are a few counts of this clonotype. The chain is built from TRBV7-2 and TRBJ1-5, with 7 bases identical to TRBD1. The V gene's germline CDR1 is SGHTA and CDR2 FQGNSA. The CDR3 is 17 amino acids. After removal of 0 bases from V and 3 bases from J, the junction contained 8 bases not matched to a gene. This CDR3 reads CASSLAHRGPFNQPQHF. DNA for the CDR3: TGTGCCAGCAGCTTAGCTCACAGGGGCCCGTTCAATCAGCCCCAGCATTTT. Using reference TRBV7-2 and TRBJ1-5 for the parts outside the CDR3, the full variable domain is GAGVSQSPSNKVTEKGKDVELRCDPISGHTALYWYRQSLGQGLEFLIYFQGNSAPDKSGLPSDRFSAERTGGSVSTLTIQRTQQEDSAVYLCASSLAHRGPFNQPQHFGDGTRLSIL.

The DNA of the CDR3 is TGCAGTGCTAACGTTCGGGTTTACAATGAGCAGTACTTC. Amino acid sequence: CSANVRVYNEQYF. The chain combines TRBV20-1 with TRBJ2-5; D gene unclear. The CDR3 sequence is 13 residues long. Germline V gene data show CDR1 as DFQATT and CDR2 as SNEGSKA (reference sequence). Trimming pared 4 bases from V and 11 bases from J, leaving 20 bases between.

The chain links TRBV5-6 to TRBJ1-1, with D unresolved. The length of the CDR3 is 13 residues. The germline gives CDR1 SGHDT, CDR2 YYEEEE. Trimming left V 4 bases short and J 1 base short, with 8 bases between. The CDR3 DNA sequence: TGTGCCAGCAGCGCGAAAAAGAACACTGAAGCTTTCTTT. This encodes CASSAKKNTEAFF.

The CDR3 DNA follows: TGCAGTGCTAGAGATGGGACGGGGTTGAGCAATCAGCCCCAGCATTTT. This encodes CSARDGTGLSNQPQHF. The chain couples TRBV20-1 to TRBJ1-5; D is possibly TRBD1 (5 bases). Trimming removed 0 bases from V and 1 base from J, with 13 bases in between. In germline, CDR1 is DFQATT, CDR2 SNEGSKA (reference sequence). The CDR3 has 16 amino acids.

CDR3 nucleotide sequence: TGCGCCAGCAGTCGGGACAGACAGAACACTGAAGCTTTCTTT. It encodes CASSRDRQNTEAFF. The chain links TRBV5-1 to TRBJ1-1; 7 nucleotides agree with TRBD1. The germline V gene encodes CDR1 SGHRS and CDR2 YFSETQ. V shed 5 bases and J 1 base; nucleotides not matched to a gene: 5. The CDR3 extends over 14 amino acids.

This clonotype showed up just a few times. The CDR3 DNA reads TGTGCCAGCAGTTTTAGCAGGGGGGCCACAGATACGCAGTATTTT. This sequence encodes CASSFSRGATDTQYF. The chain carries TRBV27 and TRBJ2-3, with D perhaps matching TRBD1 (7 bases). Trimming stripped 3 bases from V and 2 bases from J, with 12 bases between. The CDR3 is 15 residues long. The germline gives CDR1 MNHEY, CDR2 SMNVEV (reference sequence).

This clonotype was seen only a few times. V and J are TRBV12-3 or TRBV12-4 and TRBJ2-3; D uncertain. V was pared by 5 bases and J by 6 bases, with 9 bases between. CDR3 size: 12 residues. Here the CDR3 DNA reads TGTGCCAGCAGTCTAAACATCGATACGCAGTATTTT. Residues: CASSLNIDTQYF.

The sample holds a few counts of this clonotype. The chain joins TRBV4-3 to TRBJ2-7, with TRBD1 as a possible D gene (5 bases). This CDR3 region has 15 residues. V lost 1 base and J 1 base, leaving 11 bases between the germline ends. CDR1 is LGHNA, CDR2 YSLEER, per germline. The chain's CDR3 is CASSQGAQESYEQYF. CDR3 coding DNA: TGCGCCAGCAGCCAAGGTGCACAGGAGTCCTACGAGCAGTACTTC.

The chain links TRBV6-6 to TRBJ2-4, with D perhaps TRBD1 (6 bases). The V and J ends lost 2 bases and 0 bases respectively, with 14 bases between them. CDR1 MNHNY and CDR2 SVGAGI come from the germline V gene (reference sequence). The CDR3 covers 17 residues. CDR3 in DNA: TGTGCCAGCAGTTACGGCGGACAGCCGCTAGCCAAAAACATTCAGTACTTC. Translating it yields CASSYGGQPLAKNIQYF.

The rearrangement joins TRBV20-1 to TRBJ2-5, with 12 bases matching TRBD2. The CDR3 has 15 residues. With V trimmed by 4 bases and J by 11 bases, 14 bases remained unmatched. The germline V gene encodes CDR1 DFQATT and CDR2 SNEGSKA (reference sequence). CDR3 amino acids: CSATSGTSGYNEQYF. Written as DNA, the CDR3 is TGCAGTGCTACTTCCGGGACTAGCGGGTACAATGAGCAGTACTTC.

This clonotype has only a few counts. The V gene is TRBV29-1, the J gene TRBJ1-1, with TRBD1 matching over 7 bases. The length of the CDR3 is 13 residues. Germline V CDR1 and CDR2: SQVTM, ANQGSEA. The ends lost 7 bases at V and 0 bases at J; junction bases unmatched: 5. CDR3 amino acids: CSGTGQMNTEAFF. In DNA form, the CDR3 reads TGCAGCGGGACGGGACAGATGAACACTGAAGCTTTCTTT.

This clonotype was picked up a small number of times. The chain joins TRBV6-5 to TRBJ2-1; 8 bases fit TRBD1. The J segment lost 6 bases and the V segment lost 2 bases, leaving 6 bases of the junction unmatched. The CDR3 covers 15 residues. Germline loops: CDR1 MNHEY, CDR2 SVGAGI. For the CDR3, the DNA is TGTGCCAGCAGTTACGACGGACAGGGTGTCAATGAGCAGTTCTTC. Encoded protein: CASSYDGQGVNEQFF.

The rearrangement uses TRBV7-3 and TRBJ2-1, with a weak D call TRBD1 (5 bases). The J call may be in error: the DNA end matches TRBJ2-7 better. This CDR3 is 16 amino acids long. CDR1 and CDR2 (germline): SGHTA, FQGTGA. CDR3 sequence (DNA): TGTGCCAGCAGCTCCGCTCTAAGGGGCTCCTACAATGAGCAGTACTTC. Translating it yields CASSSALRGSYNEQYF.

The genes are TRBV4-2 and TRBJ2-3; D not certain. The germline V gene encodes CDR1 LGHNA and CDR2 YNFKEQ. Trimming shortened V by 4 bases and J by 4 bases, and 18 bases separated the two germline ends. This CDR3 contains 16 residues. CDR3 in amino acids: CASSLTGPPGADTQYF. The CDR3 nucleotides are TGTGCCAGCAGCCTAACCGGGCCCCCTGGCGCAGATACGCAGTATTTT.

V usage is TRBV12-3 or TRBV12-4 and J usage is TRBJ2-7, with a possible D match to TRBD2 (6 bases). Deletions cut 2 bases from V and 9 bases from J, with 8 bases between. The CDR3 has 11 residues. CDR3 sequence: CASSLRGLQYF. Written as DNA, the CDR3 is TGTGCCAGCAGTTTACGGGGACTGCAGTACTTC.

This clonotype turned up a few times. The chain recombines TRBV10-3 with TRBJ2-1; 10 nucleotides match TRBD1. CDR1 ENHRY and CDR2 SYGVKD come from the germline V gene. After removal of 0 bases from V and 4 bases from J, the junction contained 3 bases not matched to a gene. CDR3 size: 16 residues. CDR3 coding DNA: TGTGCCATCAGTGAGTCAAGGACAGGGGGTTACAATGAGCAGTTCTTC. Residues: CAISESRTGGYNEQFF.

Only one count was recorded for this clonotype. V usage is TRBV4-1 and J usage is TRBJ1-6, with D possibly being TRBD1 (6 bases). Trimming removed 4 bases from V and 12 bases from J, with 10 bases in between. CDR1 MGHRA and CDR2 YSYEKL come from the germline V gene. The CDR3 totals 12 residues. In DNA, the CDR3 is TGCGCCAGCAGCCTGGAAGGGGGACCCCTCCACTTT. Amino acid sequence: CASSLEGGPLHF.

This clonotype occurred a few times. The rearrangement links TRBV6-6 to TRBJ1-5; D call uncertain. V was clipped by 6 bases and J by 1 base, with 16 bases between them. Germline V CDR1 and CDR2: MNHNY, SVGAGI (reference sequence). This CDR3 contains 16 residues. The DNA of the CDR3 is TGTGCCAGCAGGCCCGCAGAGTTGGACAGCAATCAGCCCCAGCATTTT. Encoded protein: CASRPAELDSNQPQHF.

This clonotype showed up just a few times. The chain joins TRBV11-2 to TRBJ2-2, with no clear D. The CDR3 is made up of 15 amino acids. Germline assignment: CDR1 SGHAT and CDR2 FQNNGV. The ends were cut back, 1 base at V and 4 bases at J, with 10 bases in the middle. CDR3 loop: CASSLALTGTGELFF. The CDR3 DNA is TGTGCCAGCAGCTTAGCCCTCACGGGCACCGGGGAGCTGTTTTTT.